These T cell receptor beta chains were read from a single sample in a study of control samples from healthy donors and cancer patients. Assay: immunoSEQ multiplex PCR; the TCRdb copy retains only in-frame clones and omits some. Counted here are 95,000 to 130,000 clones, 75% to 90% occurring once; the ten biggest clones make up 0.95% to 1.3%. Sequences were obtained from PBMCs. The source is a woman aged 50 to 65 with colorectal cancer. Each CDR3 is given with its conserved first and last residue. Each record gives: clone size, V gene, CDR3 protein. Clone size is stated in some rows and not others, as once, few, many or a class when expanded.

NA,TRBV3-1/TRBV3-2,CASSPTGTGYTF
NA,TRBV2,CASRNPPSFGQLNIQYF
once,TRBV29-1,CSVLGALGNYGYTF
NA,TRBV10-3,CAISESPSTGELFF
NA,TRBV7-2,CASRRLQGAIGYTEAFF
NA,TRBV11-1,CASSPTVQETQYF
few,TRBV5-1,CASSLGTGFYGYTF
NA,TRBV14,CASSLDRDYNEQFF
NA,TRBV14,CASSQRQGWGYNEQFF
NA,TRBV6-1,CASSEDPLMGEQYF
NA,TRBV5-1,CASSLELLLEAFF
few,TRBV6-5,CASSYVLGGQPQHF
NA,TRBV25-1,CASSEGQKQFF
NA,TRBV7-2,CASSPPTGTGVAQPQHF
NA,TRBV4-1,CASSRQTSTDTQYF
NA,TRBV19,CASSGFGHREAFF
NA,TRBV27,CASSLTASNEQFF
NA,TRBV12-3/TRBV12-4,CASSFQGNEQFF
NA,TRBV7-3,CASSPKPGPTDTQYF
NA,TRBV7-2,CASSRTSGSNEQFF
NA,TRBV19,CASSISLTSGRQETQYF
few,TRBV29-1,CSIRQGANYGYTF
NA,TRBV18,CASSQKVADNYGYTF
NA,TRBV27,CASSTRQGGPNQPQHF
NA,TRBV7-6,CASSLGDGDTYEQYF
NA,TRBV10-3,CAISERTGANEKLFF
NA,TRBV29-1,CSVSVSAGESGELFF
NA,TRBV6-5,CASRDLDRGETQYF
NA,TRBV7-8,CASSSPGQGGERGYTF
NA,TRBV9,CASSVGRDGYTF
NA,TRBV11-1,CASRQGQGVVGELFF
NA,TRBV4-1,CASSQGTGGTGELFF
NA,TRBV7-3,CASSQGQGNYNEQFF
NA,TRBV19,CASSMAGPLGSYNSPLHF
NA,TRBV13,CASSLEGTGNTIYF
NA,TRBV9,CASSVVGRGSSYNEQFF